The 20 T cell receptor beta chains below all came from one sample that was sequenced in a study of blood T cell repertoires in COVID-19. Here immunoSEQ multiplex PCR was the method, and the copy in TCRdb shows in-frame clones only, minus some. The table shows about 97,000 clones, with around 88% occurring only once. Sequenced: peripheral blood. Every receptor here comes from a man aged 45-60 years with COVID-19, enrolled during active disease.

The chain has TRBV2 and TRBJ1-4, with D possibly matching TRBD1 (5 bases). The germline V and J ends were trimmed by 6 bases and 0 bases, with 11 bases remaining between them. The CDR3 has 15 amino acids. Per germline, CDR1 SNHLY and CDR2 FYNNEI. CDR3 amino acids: CASRDPRATNEKLFF. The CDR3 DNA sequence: TGTGCCAGCAGAGATCCCAGGGCAACTAATGAAAAACTGTTTTTT. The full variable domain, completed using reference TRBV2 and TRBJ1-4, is EPEVTQTPSHQVTQMGQEVILRCVPISNHLYFYWYRQILGQKVEFLVSFYNNEISEKSEIFDDQFSVERPDGSNFTLKIRSTKLEDSAMYFCASRDPRATNEKLFFGSGTQLSVL.

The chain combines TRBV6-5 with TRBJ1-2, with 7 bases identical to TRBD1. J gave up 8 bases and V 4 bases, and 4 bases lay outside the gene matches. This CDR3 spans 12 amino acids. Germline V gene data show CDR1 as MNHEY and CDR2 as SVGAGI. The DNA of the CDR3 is TGTGCCAGCAGTTCGGCGGGACAGGGCTACACCTTC. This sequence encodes CASSSAGQGYTF.

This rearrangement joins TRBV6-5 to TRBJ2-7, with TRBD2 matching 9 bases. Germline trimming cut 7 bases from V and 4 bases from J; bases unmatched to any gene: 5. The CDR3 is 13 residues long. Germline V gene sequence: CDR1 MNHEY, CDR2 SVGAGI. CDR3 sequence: CASMAGGRYEQYF. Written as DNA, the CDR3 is TGTGCCAGCATGGCGGGGGGGAGATACGAGCAGTACTTC.

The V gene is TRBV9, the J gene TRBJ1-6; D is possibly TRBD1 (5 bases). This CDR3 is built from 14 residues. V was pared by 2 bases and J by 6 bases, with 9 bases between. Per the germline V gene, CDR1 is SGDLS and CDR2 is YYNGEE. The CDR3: CASSVTDTNSPLHF. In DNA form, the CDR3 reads TGTGCCAGCAGCGTCACGGACACTAATTCACCCCTCCACTTT.

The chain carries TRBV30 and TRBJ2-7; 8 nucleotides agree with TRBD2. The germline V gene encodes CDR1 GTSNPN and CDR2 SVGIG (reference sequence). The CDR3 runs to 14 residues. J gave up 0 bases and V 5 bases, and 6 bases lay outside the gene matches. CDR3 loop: CAWGRGGSSYEQYF. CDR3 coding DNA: TGTGCCTGGGGACGGGGGGGGAGCTCCTACGAGCAGTACTTC.

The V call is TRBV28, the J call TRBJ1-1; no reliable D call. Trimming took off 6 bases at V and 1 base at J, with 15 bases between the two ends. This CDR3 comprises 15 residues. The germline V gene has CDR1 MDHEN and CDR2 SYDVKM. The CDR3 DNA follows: TGTGCCAGCAGCATCACGGGAGCGTCGAACACTGAAGCTTTCTTT. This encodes CASSITGASNTEAFF. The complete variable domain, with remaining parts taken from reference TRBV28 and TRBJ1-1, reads DVKVTQSSRYLVKRTGEKVFLECVQDMDHENMFWYRQDPGLGLRLIYFSYDVKMKEKGDIPEGYSVSREKKERFSLILESASTNQTSMYLCASSITGASNTEAFFGQGTRLTVV.

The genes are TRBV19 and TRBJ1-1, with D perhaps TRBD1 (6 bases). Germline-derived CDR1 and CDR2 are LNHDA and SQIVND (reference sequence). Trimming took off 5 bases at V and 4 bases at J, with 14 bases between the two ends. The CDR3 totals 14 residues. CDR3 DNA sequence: TGTGCCAGTAGTTGGGGGGGGCTCGGCACTGAAGCTTTCTTT. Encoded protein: CASSWGGLGTEAFF.

In nucleotides, the CDR3 is TGTGCCAGCAGCGTTCTGACAGGAAAGAGCTACAATGAGCAGTTCTTC. It codes for CASSVLTGKSYNEQFF. V usage is TRBV9 and J usage is TRBJ2-1; weak D call: TRBD1 (6 bases). The V end lost 2 bases, the J end lost 3 bases, and 15 bases lay between the germline ends. Germline lookup yields CDR1 SGDLS and CDR2 YYNGEE. The CDR3 runs 16 residues.

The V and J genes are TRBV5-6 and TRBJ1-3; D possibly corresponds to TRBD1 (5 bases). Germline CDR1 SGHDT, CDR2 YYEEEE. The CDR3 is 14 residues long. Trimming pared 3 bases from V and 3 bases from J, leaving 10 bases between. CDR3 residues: CASSWQGYGNTIYF. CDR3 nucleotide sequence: TGTGCCAGCAGCTGGCAGGGTTATGGAAACACCATATATTTT.

CDR3 nucleotides: TGTGCCAGCAGCCAAGCAGGGACACACAACTATGGCTACACCTTC. Translation gives CASSQAGTHNYGYTF. This rearrangement joins TRBV3-1 (or the pseudogene TRBV3-2) to TRBJ1-2, with D perhaps TRBD1 (6 bases). Per the germline V gene, CDR1 is LGHDT and CDR2 is YNNKEL (reference sequence). V lost 1 base and J lost 2, with 11 bases in between. The CDR3 loop spans 15 amino acids.

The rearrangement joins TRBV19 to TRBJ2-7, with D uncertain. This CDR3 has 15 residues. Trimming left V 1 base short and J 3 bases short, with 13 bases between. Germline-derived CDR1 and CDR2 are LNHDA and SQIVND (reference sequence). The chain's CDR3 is CASSIGAPSLYEQYF. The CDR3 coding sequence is TGTGCCAGTAGTATAGGGGCACCGTCCCTCTACGAGCAGTACTTC.

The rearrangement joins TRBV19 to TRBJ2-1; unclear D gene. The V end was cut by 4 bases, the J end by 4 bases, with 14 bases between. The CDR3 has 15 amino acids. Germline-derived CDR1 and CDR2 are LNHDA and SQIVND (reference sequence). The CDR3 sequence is CASSSYRQLYNEQFF. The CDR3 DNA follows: TGTGCCAGTAGTAGCTACCGCCAACTATACAATGAGCAGTTCTTC.

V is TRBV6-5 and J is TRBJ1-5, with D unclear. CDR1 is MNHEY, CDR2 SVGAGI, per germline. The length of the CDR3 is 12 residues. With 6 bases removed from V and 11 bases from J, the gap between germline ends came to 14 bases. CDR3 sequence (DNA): TGTGCCAGCAGCCCGTTCGGTTTGGCCCAGCATTTT. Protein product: CASSPFGLAQHF.

The CDR3 DNA reads as TGCGCCAGCAGCTTTTCGACGGACAAAGCCTACAATGAGCAGTTCTTC. Residues: CASSFSTDKAYNEQFF. The rearrangement joins TRBV5-1 to TRBJ2-1, with TRBD1 as a possible D gene (5 bases). Per the germline V gene, CDR1 is SGHRS and CDR2 is YFSETQ. V was cut by 2 bases and J by 2 bases, with 14 bases left in between. CDR3 length: 16 amino acids.

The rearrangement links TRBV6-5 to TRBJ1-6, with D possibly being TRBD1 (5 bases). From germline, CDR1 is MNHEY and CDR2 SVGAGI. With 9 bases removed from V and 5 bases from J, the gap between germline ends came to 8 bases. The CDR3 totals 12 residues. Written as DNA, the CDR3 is TGTGCCAGTGGGGCCGATAATTCACCCCTCCACTTT. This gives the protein CASGADNSPLHF.

CDR3 DNA: TGTGCCAGCAGCGCCCAGATGGGCAATTCACCCCTCCACTTT. The encoded protein is CASSAQMGNSPLHF. The chain employs TRBV5-5 and TRBJ1-6; D unclear. CDR1 and CDR2 (germline): SGHKS, YYEKEE (reference sequence). The V gene lost 4 bases and the J gene lost 7 bases, with 12 bases spanning the gap. The CDR3 spans 14 residues.

For the CDR3, the DNA is TGTGCCAGCAGCTTAGAACCTAGCCCGAACACTGAAGCTTTCTTT. This encodes CASSLEPSPNTEAFF. The V gene is TRBV11-2, the J gene TRBJ1-1; D is unresolved. Trimming took 0 bases from V and 1 from J, leaving 9 bases between them. The CDR3 covers 15 residues. Germline V gene lookup returns CDR1 SGHAT and CDR2 FQNNGV.

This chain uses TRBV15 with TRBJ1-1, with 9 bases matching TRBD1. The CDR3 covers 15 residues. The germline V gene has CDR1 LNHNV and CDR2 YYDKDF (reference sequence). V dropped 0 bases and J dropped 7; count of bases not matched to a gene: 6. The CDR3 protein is CATSRDRTGAYEAFF. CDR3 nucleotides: TGTGCCACCAGCAGAGATCGGACAGGGGCTTATGAAGCTTTCTTT.

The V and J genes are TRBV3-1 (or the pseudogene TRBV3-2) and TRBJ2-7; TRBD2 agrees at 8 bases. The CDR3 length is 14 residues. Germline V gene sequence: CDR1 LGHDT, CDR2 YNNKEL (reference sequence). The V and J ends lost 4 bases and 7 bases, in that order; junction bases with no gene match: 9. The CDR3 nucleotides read TGTGCCAGCAGCCCGGGACTAGGGGCCCGGGAGCAGTACTTC. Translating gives CASSPGLGAREQYF.

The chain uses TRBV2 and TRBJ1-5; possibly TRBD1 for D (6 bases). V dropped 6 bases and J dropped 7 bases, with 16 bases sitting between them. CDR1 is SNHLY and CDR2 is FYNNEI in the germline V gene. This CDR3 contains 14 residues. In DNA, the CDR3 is TGTGCCAGCAGCGTGGGGGGGCCGGGGCAGCCCCAGCATTTT. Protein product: CASSVGGPGQPQHF.